Presented here are 6 T cell receptor beta chains from one specimen sequenced in a study of T-cell memory formation after mild COVID-19. TCRdb ran MiXCR on the 5' RACE reads and lists one entry per CDR3 protein. The repertoire holds 150,000 to 200,000 distinct CDR3 sequences, roughly 15% seen once, with roughly 13% in the top ten. The sample was PBMCs or a T cell subset sorted from them (not recorded which). These TCRs come from an adult woman who had mild COVID-19 (a few samples of this study predate the infection). Cell type and time point are not known.

The J gene is TRBJ2-3, the V gene TRBV15, with TRBD2 matching over 7 bases. V trimming: 3 bases; J trimming: 5 bases; junction bases outside the gene matches: 5. Germline V lookup: CDR1 LNHNV, CDR2 YYDKDF (reference sequence). The CDR3 contains 14 residues. The CDR3 DNA reads as TGTGCCACCAGCAGTCGGGGGGACGGAGATACGCAGTATTTT. The encoded protein is CATSSRGDGDTQYF.

This chain uses TRBV7-9 with TRBJ1-1; D is unresolved. The CDR3 length is 13 residues. Germline V gives CDR1 SEHNR, CDR2 FQNEAQ (reference sequence). V was shortened by 3 bases and J by 4 bases, with 9 bases between the two germline ends. The CDR3 DNA is TGTGCCAGCAGCTTCGACTGGGCCACTGAAGCTTTCTTT. Translation gives CASSFDWATEAFF.

This clonotype was seen a handful of times. This CDR3 reads CASRLAGSYEQYF. The CDR3 DNA follows: TGTGCCAGCAGGCTAGCGGGGAGTTACGAGCAGTACTTC. This chain connects TRBV12-3 or TRBV12-4 to TRBJ2-7, with TRBD2 matching 9 bases. The CDR3 contains 13 residues. V was pared by 6 bases and J by 4 bases, with 4 bases of the junction left unmatched.

The V call is TRBV20-1, the J call TRBJ2-7, with D possibly matching TRBD1 (5 bases). Germline CDR1 reads DFQATT; CDR2 reads SNEGSKA (reference sequence). CDR3 length: 14 residues. The V gene lost 1 base and the J gene lost 5 bases, with 15 bases spanning the gap. The CDR3 is CSARGRIRVDEQYF. CDR3 DNA: TGCAGTGCTAGAGGTCGTATCAGGGTAGACGAGCAGTACTTC.

This clonotype appeared a single time. The chain is built from TRBV7-9 and TRBJ2-5; 8 nucleotides agree with TRBD1. CDR1 is SEHNR and CDR2 is FQNEAQ in the germline V gene (reference sequence). This CDR3 is built from 14 residues. J was trimmed by 1 base and V by 4 bases; bases with no gene match: 2. CDR3 loop: CASSYDRGQETQYF. The CDR3 nucleotides are TGTGCCAGCAGCTACGACAGGGGCCAAGAGACCCAGTACTTC.

This clonotype was found many times. This rearrangement joins TRBV6-2 or TRBV6-3 to TRBJ2-1; 7 positions agree with TRBD2. There are 14 residues in the CDR3. Per germline, CDR1 MNHEY and CDR2 SVGEGT. V was clipped by 6 bases and J by 2 bases; unmatched bases: 4. CDR3 coding DNA: TGTGCCAGCAGGGCTCTAGCGGCCTACAATGAGCAGTTCTTC. Amino acid sequence: CASRALAAYNEQFF.